This TCR beta chain was captured by sequencing in a study of T cells after yellow fever vaccination. About the study: The SMART-Seq v4 Ultra Low Input method served to prepare the low-cell-number fractions.

Using its own MiXCR run on the 5' RACE reads, TCRdb lists one record per CDR3 protein. The repertoire holds roughly 340,000 distinct CDR3 sequences, 8.7% seen once, with roughly 17% in the top ten. The sample consisted of PBMCs, taken on the day of the first yellow fever vaccination. The TCR comes from a man between 18 and 29 years old who received the YFV17D yellow fever vaccine.

The CDR3 loop reads CASSQRGLGIYGYTF. DNA for the CDR3: TGTGCCAGCAGTCAGAGGGGGCTAGGAATCTATGGCTACACCTTC. The chain links TRBV12-3 or TRBV12-4 to TRBJ1-2; 7 bases agree with TRBD1. V was pared by 5 bases and J by 4 bases, with 10 bases of the junction left unmatched. The CDR3 contains 15 residues.